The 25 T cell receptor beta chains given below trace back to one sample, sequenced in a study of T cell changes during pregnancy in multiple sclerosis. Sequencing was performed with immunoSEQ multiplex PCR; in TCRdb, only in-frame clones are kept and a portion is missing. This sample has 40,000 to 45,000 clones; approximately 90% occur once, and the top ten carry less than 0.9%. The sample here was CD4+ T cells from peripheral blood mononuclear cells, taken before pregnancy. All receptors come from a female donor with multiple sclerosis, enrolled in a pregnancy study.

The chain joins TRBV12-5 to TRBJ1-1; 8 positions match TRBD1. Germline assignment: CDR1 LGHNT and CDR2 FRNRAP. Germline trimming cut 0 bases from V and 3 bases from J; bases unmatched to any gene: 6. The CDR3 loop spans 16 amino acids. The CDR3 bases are TGTGCTAGTGGTTTGGTACCCCACAGGGGGGACACTGAAGCTTTCTTT. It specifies CASGLVPHRGDTEAFF. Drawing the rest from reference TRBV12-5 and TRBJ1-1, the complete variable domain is DARVTQTPRHKVTEMGQEVTMRCQPILGHNTVFWYRQTMMQGLELLAYFRNRAPLDDSGMPKDRFSAEMPDATLATLKIQPSEPRDSAVYFCASGLVPHRGDTEAFFGQGTRLTVV.

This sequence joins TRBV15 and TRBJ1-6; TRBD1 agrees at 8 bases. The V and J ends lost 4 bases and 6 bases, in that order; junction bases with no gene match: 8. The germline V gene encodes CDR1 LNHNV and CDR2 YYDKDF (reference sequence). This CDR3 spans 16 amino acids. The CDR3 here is CATSTSRTGRNSPLHF. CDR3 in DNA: TGTGCCACCAGCACCTCAAGGACAGGGCGTAATTCACCCCTCCACTTT.

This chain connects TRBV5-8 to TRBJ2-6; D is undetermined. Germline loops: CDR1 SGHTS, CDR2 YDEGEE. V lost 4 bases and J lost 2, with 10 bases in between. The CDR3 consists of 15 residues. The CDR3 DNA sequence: TGTGCCAGCAGCGCACGGGTCACTGGGGCCAACGTCCTGACTTTC. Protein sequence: CASSARVTGANVLTF.

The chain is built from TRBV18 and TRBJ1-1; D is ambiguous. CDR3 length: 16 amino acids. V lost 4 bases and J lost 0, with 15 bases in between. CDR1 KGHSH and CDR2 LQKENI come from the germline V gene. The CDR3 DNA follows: TGTGCCAGCTCACTGTCCCAATCGTCAGTGAACACTGAAGCTTTCTTT. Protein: CASSLSQSSVNTEAFF.

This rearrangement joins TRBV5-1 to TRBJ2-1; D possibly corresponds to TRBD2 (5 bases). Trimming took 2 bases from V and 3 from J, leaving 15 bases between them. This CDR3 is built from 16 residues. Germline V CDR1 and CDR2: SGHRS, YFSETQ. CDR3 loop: CASSFYRGMGYNEQFF. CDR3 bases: TGCGCCAGCAGCTTTTATCGAGGGATGGGCTACAATGAGCAGTTCTTC. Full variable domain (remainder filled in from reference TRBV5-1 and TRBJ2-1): KAGVTQTPRYLIKTRGQQVTLSCSPISGHRSVSWYQQTPGQGLQFLFEYFSETQRNKGNFPGRFSGRQFSNSRSEMNVSTLELGDSALYLCASSFYRGMGYNEQFFGPGTRLTVL.

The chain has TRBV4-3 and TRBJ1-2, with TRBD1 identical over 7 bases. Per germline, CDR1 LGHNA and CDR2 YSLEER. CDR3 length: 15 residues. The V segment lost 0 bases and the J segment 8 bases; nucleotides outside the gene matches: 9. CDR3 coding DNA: TGCGCCAGCAGCCAAGAGGCGACAGGGCCCGGGGGCTACACCTTC. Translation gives CASSQEATGPGGYTF.

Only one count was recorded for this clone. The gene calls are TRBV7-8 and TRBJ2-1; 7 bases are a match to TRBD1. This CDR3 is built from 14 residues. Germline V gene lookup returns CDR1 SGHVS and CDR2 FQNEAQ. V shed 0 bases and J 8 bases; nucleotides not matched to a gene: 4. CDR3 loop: CASSLAPGGYEQFF. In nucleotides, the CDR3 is TGTGCCAGCAGCTTAGCACCAGGGGGTTATGAGCAGTTCTTC. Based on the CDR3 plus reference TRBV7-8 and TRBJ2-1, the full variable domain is GAGVSQSPRYKVAKRGQDVALRCDPISGHVSLFWYQQALGQGPEFLTYFQNEAQLDKSGLPSDRFFAERPEGSVSTLKIQRTQQEDSAVYLCASSLAPGGYEQFFGPGTRLTVL.

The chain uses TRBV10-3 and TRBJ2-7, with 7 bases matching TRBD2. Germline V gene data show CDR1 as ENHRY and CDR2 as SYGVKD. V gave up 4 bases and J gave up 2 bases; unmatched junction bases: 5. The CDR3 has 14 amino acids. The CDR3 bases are TGTGCCATCAGTGGGGGGGGAGGTACCTACGAGCAGTACTTC. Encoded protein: CAISGGGGTYEQYF.

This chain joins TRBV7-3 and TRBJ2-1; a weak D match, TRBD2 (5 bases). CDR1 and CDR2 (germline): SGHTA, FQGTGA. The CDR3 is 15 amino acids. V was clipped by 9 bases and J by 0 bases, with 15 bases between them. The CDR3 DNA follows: TGTGCCAGTGGGAGATCAAGCAACTCCTACAATGAGCAGTTCTTC. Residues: CASGRSSNSYNEQFF.

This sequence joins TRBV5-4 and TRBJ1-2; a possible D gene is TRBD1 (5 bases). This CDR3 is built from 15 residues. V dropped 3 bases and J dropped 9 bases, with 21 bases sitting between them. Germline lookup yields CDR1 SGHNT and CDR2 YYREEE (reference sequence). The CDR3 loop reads CASSSSKGQGTRYTF. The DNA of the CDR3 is TGTGCCAGCAGCTCCAGCAAAGGGCAGGGTACTCGCTACACCTTC.

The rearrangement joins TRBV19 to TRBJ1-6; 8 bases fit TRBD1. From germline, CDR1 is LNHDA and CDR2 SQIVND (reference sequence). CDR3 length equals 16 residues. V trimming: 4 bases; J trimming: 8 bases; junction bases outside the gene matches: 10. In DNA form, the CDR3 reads TGTGCCAGTAGTACACCGGGACAGGCAGCATATTCACCCCTCCACTTT. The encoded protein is CASSTPGQAAYSPLHF.

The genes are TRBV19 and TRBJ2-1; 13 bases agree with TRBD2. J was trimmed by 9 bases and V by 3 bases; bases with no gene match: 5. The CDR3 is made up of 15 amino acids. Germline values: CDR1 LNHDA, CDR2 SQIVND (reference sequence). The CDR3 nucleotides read TGTGCCAGTAGTATCACTAGCGGGGGGGCCGGTGAGCAGTTCTTC. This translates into CASSITSGGAGEQFF.

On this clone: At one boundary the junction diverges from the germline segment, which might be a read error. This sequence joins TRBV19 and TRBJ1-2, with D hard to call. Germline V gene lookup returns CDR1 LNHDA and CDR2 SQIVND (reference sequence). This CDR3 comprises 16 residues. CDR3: CASARGLSASNDGYTF. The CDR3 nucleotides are TGTGCCAGTGCTCGGGGTTTGTCGGCGTCTAACGATGGCTACACCTTC.

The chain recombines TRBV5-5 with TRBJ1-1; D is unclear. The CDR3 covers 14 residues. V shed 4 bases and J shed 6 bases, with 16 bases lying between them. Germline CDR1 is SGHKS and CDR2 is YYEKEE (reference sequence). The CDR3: CASSPYGALAEAFF. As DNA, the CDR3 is TGTGCCAGCAGCCCGTATGGTGCGCTTGCTGAAGCTTTCTTT.

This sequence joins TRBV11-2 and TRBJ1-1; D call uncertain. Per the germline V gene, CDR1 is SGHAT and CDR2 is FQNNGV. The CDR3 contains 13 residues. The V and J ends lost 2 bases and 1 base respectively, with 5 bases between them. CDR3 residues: CASSLSSNTEAFF. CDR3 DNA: TGTGCCAGCAGCTTATCTTCGAACACTGAAGCTTTCTTT.

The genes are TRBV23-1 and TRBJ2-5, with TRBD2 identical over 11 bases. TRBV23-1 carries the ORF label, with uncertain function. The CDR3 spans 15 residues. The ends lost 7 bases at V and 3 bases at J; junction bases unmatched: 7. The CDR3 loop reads CASTPQTSGEETQYF. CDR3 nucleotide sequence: TGCGCCAGCACTCCGCAGACTAGCGGGGAAGAGACCCAGTACTTC.

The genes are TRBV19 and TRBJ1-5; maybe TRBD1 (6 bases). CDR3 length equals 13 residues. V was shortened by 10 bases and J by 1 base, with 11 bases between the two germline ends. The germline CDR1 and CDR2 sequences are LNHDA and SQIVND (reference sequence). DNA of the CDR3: TGTGCCACTCGGGACATAAGCAATCAGCCCCAGCATTTT. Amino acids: CATRDISNQPQHF. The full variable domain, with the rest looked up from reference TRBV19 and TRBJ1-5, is DGGITQSPKYLFRKEGQNVTLSCEQNLNHDAMYWYRQDPGQGLRLIYYSQIVNDFQKGDIAEGYSVSREKKESFPLTVTSAQKNPTAFYLCATRDISNQPQHFGDGTRLSIL.

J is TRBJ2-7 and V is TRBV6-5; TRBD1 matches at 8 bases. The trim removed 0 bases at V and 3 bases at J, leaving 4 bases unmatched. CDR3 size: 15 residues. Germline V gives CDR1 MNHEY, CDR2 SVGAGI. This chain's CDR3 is CASSYSPGGSYEQYF. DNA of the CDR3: TGTGCCAGCAGTTACTCGCCAGGGGGCAGCTACGAGCAGTACTTC.

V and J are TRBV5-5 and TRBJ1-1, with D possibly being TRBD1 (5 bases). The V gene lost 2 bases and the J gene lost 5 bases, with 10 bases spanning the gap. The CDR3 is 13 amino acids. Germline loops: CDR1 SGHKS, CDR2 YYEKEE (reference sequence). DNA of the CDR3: TGTGCCAGCAGCTTCCAGGGAGGGACTGAAGCTTTCTTT. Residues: CASSFQGGTEAFF. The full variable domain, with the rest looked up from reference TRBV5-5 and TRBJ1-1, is DAGVTQSPTHLIKTRGQQVTLRCSPISGHKSVSWYQQVLGQGPQFIFQYYEKEERGRGNFPDRFSARQFPNYSSELNVNALLLGDSALYLCASSFQGGTEAFFGQGTRLTVV.

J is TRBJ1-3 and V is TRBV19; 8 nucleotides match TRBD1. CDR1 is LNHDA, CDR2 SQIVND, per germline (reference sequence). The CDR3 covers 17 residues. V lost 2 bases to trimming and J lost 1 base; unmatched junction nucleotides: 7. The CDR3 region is CASSIQDRVLSGNTIYF. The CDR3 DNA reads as TGTGCCAGTAGTATACAGGACAGGGTTCTTTCTGGAAACACCATATATTTT.

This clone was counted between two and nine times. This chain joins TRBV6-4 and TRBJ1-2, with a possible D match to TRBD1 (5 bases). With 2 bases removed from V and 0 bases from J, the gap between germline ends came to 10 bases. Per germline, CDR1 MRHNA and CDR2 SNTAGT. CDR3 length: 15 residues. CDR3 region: CASSDHGGANYGYTF. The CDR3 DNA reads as TGTGCCAGCAGTGACCACGGGGGAGCTAACTATGGCTACACCTTC.

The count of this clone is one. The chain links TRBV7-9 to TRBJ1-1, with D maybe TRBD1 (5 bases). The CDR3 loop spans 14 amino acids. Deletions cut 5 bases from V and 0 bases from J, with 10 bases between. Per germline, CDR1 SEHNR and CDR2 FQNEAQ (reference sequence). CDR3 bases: TGTGCCAGCAGCCCGGGACTGCTGAACACTGAAGCTTTCTTT. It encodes CASSPGLLNTEAFF.

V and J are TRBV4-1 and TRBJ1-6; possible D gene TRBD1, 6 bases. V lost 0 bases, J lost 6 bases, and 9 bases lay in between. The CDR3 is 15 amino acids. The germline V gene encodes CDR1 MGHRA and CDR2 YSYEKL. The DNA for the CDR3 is TGCGCCAGCAGCCAAGAAATCAGGGGTAATTCACCCCTCCACTTT. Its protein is CASSQEIRGNSPLHF.

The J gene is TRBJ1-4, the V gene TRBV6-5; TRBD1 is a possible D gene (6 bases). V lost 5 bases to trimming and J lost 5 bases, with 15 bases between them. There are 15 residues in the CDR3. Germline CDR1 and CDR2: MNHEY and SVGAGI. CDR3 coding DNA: TGTGCCAGCAGTCACTTACAGGGTACCAATGAAAAACTGTTTTTT. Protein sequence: CASSHLQGTNEKLFF.

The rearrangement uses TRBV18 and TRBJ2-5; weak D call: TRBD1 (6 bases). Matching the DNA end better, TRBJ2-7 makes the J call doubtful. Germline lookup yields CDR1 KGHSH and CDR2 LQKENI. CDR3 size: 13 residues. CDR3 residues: CASSPRGGYEQYF. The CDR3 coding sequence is TGTGCCAGCTCACCCAGGGGCGGTTACGAGCAGTACTTC.